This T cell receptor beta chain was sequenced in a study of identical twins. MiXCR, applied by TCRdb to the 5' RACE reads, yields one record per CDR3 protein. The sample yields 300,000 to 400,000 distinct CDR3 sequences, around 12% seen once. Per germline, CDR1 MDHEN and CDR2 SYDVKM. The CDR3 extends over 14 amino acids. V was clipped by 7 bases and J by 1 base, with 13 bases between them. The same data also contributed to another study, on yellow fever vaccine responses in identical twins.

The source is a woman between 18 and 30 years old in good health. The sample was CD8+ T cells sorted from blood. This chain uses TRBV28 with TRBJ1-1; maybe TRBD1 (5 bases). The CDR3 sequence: CASTPTAGNTEAFF. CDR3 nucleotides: TGTGCCAGCACCCCGACAGCGGGGAACACTGAAGCTTTCTTT.